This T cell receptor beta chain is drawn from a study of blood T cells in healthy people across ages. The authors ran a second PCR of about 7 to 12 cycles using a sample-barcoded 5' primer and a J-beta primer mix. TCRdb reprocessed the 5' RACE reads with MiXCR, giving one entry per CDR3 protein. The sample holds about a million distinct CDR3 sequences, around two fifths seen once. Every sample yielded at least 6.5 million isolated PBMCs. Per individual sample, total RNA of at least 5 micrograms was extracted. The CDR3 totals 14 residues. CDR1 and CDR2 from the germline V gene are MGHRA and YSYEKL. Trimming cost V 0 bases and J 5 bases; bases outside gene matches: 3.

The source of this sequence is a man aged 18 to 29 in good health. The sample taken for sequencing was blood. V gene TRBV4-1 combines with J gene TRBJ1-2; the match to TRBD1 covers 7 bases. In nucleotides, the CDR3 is TGCGCCAGCAGCCAAGAAGGGACAGCATATGGCTACACCTTC. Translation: CASSQEGTAYGYTF.